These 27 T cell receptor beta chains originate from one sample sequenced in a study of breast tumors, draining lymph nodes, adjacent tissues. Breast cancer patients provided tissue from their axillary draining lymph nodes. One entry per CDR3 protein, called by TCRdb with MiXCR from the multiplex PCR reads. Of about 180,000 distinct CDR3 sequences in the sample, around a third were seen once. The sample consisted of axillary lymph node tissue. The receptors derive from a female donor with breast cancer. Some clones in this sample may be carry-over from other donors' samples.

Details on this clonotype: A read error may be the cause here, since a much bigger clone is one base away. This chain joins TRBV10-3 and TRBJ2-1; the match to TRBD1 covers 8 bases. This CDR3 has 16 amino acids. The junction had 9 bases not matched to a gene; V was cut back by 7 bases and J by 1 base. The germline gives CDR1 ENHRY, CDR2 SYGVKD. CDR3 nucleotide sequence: TGTGCCATCAAGATAATCGACAGGGGATCCTACAATGAGCAGTTCTTC. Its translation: CAIKIIDRGSYNEQFF.

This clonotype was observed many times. The CDR3 here is CASSLERGAAEQYF. CDR3 coding DNA: TGTGCCAGCAGCTTAGAGAGGGGTGCAGCCGAGCAGTACTTC. This chain joins TRBV11-2 and TRBJ2-7; D tentatively reads TRBD1 or TRBD2 (5 bases each). Deletions cut 0 bases from V and 6 bases from J, with 12 bases between. Germline-derived CDR1 and CDR2 are SGHAT and FQNNGV. The CDR3 covers 14 residues.

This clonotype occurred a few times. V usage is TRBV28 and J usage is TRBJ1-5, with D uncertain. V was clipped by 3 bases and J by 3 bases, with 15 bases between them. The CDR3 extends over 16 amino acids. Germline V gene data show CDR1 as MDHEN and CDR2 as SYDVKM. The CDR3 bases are TGTGCCAGCAGTTTCGAGGGTGCCAGCCCCAATCAGCCCCAGCATTTT. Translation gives CASSFEGASPNQPQHF.

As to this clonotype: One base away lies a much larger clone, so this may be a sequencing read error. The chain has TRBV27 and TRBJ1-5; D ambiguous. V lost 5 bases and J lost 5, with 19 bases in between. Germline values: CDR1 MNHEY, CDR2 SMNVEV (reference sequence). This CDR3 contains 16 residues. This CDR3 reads CASSPIPFRGDQPQHF. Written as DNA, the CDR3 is TGTGCCAGCAGTCCGATCCCTTTTCGGGGAGATCAGCCCCAGCATTTT.

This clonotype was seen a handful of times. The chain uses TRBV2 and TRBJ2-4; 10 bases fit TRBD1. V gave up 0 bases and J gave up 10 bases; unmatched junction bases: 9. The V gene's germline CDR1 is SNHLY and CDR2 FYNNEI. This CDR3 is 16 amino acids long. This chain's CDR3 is CASSEALRDRGQIQYF. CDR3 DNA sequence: TGTGCCAGCAGTGAAGCGCTTCGGGACAGGGGACAGATTCAGTACTTC.

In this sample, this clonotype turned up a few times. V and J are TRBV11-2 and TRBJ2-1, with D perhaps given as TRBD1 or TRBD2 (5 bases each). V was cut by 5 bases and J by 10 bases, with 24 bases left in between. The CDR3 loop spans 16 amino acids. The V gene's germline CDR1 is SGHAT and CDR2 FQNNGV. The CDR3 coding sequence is TGTGCCAGCAGCGGGGACGGACTGGGACCCTCCCACGAGCAGTTCTTC. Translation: CASSGDGLGPSHEQFF.

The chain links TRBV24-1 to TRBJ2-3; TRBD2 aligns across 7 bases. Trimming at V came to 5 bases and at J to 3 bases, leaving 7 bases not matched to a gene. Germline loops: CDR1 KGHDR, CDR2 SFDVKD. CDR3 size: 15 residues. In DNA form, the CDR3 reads TGTGCCACCAGTGGTTCTATCGGGGGGACAGATACGCAGTATTTT. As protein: CATSGSIGGTDTQYF.

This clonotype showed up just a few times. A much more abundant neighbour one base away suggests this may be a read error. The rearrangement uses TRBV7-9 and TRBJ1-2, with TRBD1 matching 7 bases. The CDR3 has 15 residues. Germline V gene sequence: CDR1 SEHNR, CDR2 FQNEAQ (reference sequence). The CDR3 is CASTPRGTEGIGYPF. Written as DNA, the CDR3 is TGTGCCAGCACCCCCCGCGGGACAGAGGGGATTGGCTACCCCTTC.

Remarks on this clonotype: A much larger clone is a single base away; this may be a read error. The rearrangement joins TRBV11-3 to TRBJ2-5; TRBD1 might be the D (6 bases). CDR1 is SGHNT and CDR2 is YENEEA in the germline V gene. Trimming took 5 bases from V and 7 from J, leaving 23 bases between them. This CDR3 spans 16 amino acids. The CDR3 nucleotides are TGTGCCAGCAGCAGCACTCGGACAGCCCTCTGGGGGACCCAGTACTTC. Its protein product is CASSSTRTALWGTQYF.

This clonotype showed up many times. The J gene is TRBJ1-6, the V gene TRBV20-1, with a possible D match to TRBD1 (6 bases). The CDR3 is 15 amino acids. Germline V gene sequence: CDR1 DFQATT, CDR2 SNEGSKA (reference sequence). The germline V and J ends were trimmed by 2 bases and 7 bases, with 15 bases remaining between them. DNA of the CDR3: TGCAGTGCTAGAACAGGGAGGGCCCCCAATTCACCCCTCCACTTT. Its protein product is CSARTGRAPNSPLHF.

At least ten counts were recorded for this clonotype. CDR3 region: CASSSNEQFF. CDR3 nucleotide sequence: TGTGCCAGCAGTTCAAATGAGCAGTTCTTC. The J gene is TRBJ2-1, the V gene TRBV12-3 or TRBV12-4; D call uncertain. The CDR3 consists of 10 residues. Trimming took off 4 bases at V and 7 bases at J, with 2 bases between the two ends.

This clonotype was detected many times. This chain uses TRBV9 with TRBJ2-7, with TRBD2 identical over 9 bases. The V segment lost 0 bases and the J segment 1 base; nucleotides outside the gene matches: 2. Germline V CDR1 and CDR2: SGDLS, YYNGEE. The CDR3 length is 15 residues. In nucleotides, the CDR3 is TGTGCCAGCAGCGTAGGCGGGAGGGGGTCCTACGAGCAGTACTTC. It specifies CASSVGGRGSYEQYF.

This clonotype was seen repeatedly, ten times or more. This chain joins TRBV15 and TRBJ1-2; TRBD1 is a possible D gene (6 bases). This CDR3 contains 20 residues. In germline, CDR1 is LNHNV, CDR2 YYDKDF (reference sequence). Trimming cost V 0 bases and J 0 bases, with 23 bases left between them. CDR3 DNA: TGTGCCACCAGCAGAGATAGGGGATGGGGGGCAGAGAAAACTAACTATGGCTACACCTTC. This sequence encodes CATSRDRGWGAEKTNYGYTF.

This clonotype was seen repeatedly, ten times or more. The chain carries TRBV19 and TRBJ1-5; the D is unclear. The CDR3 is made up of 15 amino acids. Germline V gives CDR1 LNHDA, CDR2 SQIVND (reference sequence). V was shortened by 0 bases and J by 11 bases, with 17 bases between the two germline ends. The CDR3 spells CASSIDPKGGSAQHF. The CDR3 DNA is TGTGCCAGTAGTATAGATCCTAAGGGTGGGTCGGCCCAGCATTTT.

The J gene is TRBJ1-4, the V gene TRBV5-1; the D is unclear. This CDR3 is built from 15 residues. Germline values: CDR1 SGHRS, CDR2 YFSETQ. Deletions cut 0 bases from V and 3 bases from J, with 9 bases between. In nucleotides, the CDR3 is TGCGCCAGCAGCTTGGTCCTTAAGGCTAATGAAAAACTGTTTTTT. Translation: CASSLVLKANEKLFF.

The CDR3 region is CASSLWGGLDQPQHF. In DNA form, the CDR3 reads TGTGCCAGCAGTTTATGGGGGGGATTGGATCAGCCCCAGCATTTT. The chain carries TRBV28 and TRBJ1-5; possible D gene TRBD1, 5 bases. Germline V gene data show CDR1 as MDHEN and CDR2 as SYDVKM. Trimming left V 0 bases short and J 5 bases short, with 11 bases between. The CDR3 contains 15 residues.

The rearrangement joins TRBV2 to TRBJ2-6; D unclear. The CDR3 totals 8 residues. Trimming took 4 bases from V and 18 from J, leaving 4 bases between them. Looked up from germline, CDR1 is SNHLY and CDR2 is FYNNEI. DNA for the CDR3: TGTGCCAGCAGTGTCGGGACTTTC. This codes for CASSVGTF.

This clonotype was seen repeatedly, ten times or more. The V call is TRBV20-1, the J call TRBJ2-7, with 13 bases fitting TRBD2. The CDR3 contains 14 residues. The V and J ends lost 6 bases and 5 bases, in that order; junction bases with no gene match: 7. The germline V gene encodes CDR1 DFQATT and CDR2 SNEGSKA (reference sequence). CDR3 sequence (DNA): TGCAGTGCCCCAGTACTAGCGGGAGGGAACGAGCAGTACTTC. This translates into CSAPVLAGGNEQYF.

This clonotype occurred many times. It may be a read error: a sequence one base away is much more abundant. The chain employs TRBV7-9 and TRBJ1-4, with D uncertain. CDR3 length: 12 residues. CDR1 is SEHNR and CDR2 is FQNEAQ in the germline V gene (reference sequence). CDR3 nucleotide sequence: TGTGTCAGCAGCTTAGCGTCGGAGGAACTGTTTTTT. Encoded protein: CVSSLASEELFF.

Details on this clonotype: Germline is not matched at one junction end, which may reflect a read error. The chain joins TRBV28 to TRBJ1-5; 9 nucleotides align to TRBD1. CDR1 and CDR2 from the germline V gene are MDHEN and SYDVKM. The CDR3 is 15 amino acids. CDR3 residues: CASIGPGQGIQPQHF. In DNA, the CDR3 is TGTGCCAGCATAGGGCCGGGACAGGGTATTCAGCCCCAACATTTT.

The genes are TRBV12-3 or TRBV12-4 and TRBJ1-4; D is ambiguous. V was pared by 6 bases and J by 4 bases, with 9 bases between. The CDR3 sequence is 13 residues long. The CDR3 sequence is CASSPDGNEKLFF. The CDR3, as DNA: TGTGCCAGCAGCCCAGATGGTAATGAAAAACTGTTTTTT.

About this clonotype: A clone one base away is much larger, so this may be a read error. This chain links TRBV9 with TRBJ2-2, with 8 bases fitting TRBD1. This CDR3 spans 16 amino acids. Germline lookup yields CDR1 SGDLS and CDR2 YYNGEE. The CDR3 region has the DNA TGTGTCAGCAGCCGCCGGGACAGGACCTCCACCGGGGAGCTGTTTTTT. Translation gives CVSSRRDRTSTGELFF.

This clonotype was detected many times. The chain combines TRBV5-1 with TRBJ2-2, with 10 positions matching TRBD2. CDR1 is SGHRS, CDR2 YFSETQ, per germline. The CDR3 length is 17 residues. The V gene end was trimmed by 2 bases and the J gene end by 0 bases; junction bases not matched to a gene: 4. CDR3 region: CASSLGLAVTNTGELFF. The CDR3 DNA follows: TGCGCCAGCAGCTTAGGACTAGCGGTTACGAACACCGGGGAGCTGTTTTTT.

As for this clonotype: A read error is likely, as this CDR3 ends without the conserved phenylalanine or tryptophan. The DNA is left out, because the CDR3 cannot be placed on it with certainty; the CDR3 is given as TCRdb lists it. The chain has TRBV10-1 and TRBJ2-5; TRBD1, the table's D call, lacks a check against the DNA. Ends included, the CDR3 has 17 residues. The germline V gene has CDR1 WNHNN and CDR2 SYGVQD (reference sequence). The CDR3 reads CASSDPAGTGGRKRPST.

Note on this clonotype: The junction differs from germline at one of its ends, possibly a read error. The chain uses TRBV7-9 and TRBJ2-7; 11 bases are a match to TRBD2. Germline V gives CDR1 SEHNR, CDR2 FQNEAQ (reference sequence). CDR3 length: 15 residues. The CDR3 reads CTSSLALGLADEQYF. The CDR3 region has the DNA TGTACCAGCAGCCTAGCGTTGGGACTAGCGGACGAGCAGTACTTC.

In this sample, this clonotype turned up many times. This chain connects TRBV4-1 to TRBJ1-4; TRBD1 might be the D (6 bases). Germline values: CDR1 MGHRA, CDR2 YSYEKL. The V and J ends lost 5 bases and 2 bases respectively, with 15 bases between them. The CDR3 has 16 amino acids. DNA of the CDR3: TGCGCCAGCAGCACCGGGACACATTCTACTAATGAAAAACTGTTTTTT. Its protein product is CASSTGTHSTNEKLFF.

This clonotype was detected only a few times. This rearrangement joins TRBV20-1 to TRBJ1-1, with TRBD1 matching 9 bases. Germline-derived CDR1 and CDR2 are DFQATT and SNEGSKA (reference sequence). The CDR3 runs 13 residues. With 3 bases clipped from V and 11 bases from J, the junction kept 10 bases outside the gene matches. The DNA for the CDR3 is TGCAGTGCTAGGACAGGGGGGTTATTCAGGGCTTTCTTT. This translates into CSARTGGLFRAFF.